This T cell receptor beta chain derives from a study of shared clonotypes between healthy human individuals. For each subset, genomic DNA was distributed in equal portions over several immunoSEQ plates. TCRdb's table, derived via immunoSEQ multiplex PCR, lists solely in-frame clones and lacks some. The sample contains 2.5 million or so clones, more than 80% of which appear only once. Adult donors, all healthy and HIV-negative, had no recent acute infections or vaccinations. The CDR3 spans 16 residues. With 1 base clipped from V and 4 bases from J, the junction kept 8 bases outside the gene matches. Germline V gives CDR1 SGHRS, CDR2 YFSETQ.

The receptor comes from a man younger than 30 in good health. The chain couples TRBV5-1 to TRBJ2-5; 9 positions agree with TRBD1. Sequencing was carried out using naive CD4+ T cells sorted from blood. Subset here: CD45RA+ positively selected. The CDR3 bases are TGCGCCAGCAGCTTGTTGGGACAGGGCGAAGGAGAGACCCAGTACTTC. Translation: CASSLLGQGEGETQYF.